This passage covers 8 T cell receptor beta chains from one sample sequenced in a study of T cells in Graves' hyperthyroidism and ophthalmopathy. It was RNA transcripts that yielded the amplified TCR beta CDR3 regions. The HTBI primer set was used in a first-round RT-PCR of the TCR CDR3. In TCRdb, the multiplex PCR reads were re-called with MiXCR into one record per CDR3 protein. The sample has 300,000 to 450,000 distinct CDR3 sequences, about 13% seen once; the top ten hold around a tenth. The source material was blood. Source of these receptors: a woman aged 18-29 years with Graves' hyperthyroidism.

CDR3 region: CASSPGLLSSYEQYF. CDR3 nucleotides: TGTGCCAGCTCTCCTGGACTGCTAAGCTCCTACGAGCAGTACTTC. The chain employs TRBV18 and TRBJ2-7, with D possibly being TRBD2 (5 bases). Trimming took 6 bases from V and 0 from J, leaving 15 bases between them. CDR3 length: 15 amino acids. CDR1 is KGHSH and CDR2 is LQKENI in the germline V gene.

This chain links TRBV5-4 with TRBJ2-5; D is uncertain. Looked up from germline, CDR1 is SGHNT and CDR2 is YYREEE (reference sequence). The CDR3 is made up of 14 amino acids. The germline V and J ends were trimmed by 4 bases and 5 bases, with 15 bases remaining between them. DNA for the CDR3: TGTGCCAGCAGCCTCGACGTACGCAGGGAGACCCAGTACTTC. Its translation is CASSLDVRRETQYF.

Only a few counts were recorded for this clonotype. This chain connects TRBV24-1 to TRBJ1-1; D call uncertain. Germline values: CDR1 KGHDR, CDR2 SFDVKD. The V end lost 5 bases, the J end lost 5 bases, and 11 bases lay between the germline ends. The CDR3 covers 13 residues. CDR3 protein: CATSAERQTEAFF. For the CDR3, the DNA is TGTGCCACCAGTGCCGAGAGGCAAACTGAAGCTTTCTTT.

This clonotype was seen many times. The chain is built from TRBV7-3 and TRBJ2-3; 10 positions agree with TRBD2. Trimming cost V 6 bases and J 6 bases; bases outside gene matches: 24. This CDR3 region has 20 residues. Germline V gives CDR1 SGHTA, CDR2 FQGTGA. The CDR3: CASSPTGSGGALGGVDTQYF. The DNA for the CDR3 is TGTGCCAGCAGTCCTACCGGGAGCGGGGGGGCCCTAGGTGGTGTCGATACGCAGTATTTT.

The gene calls are TRBV30 and TRBJ1-2, with TRBD1 as a possible D gene (6 bases). Trimming cost V 0 bases and J 8 bases, with 10 bases left between them. Germline lookup yields CDR1 GTSNPN and CDR2 SVGIG (reference sequence). The CDR3 is made up of 12 amino acids. The CDR3 sequence is CAWSVGGAGYTF. Here the CDR3 DNA reads TGTGCCTGGAGTGTAGGGGGGGCGGGCTACACCTTC.

This clonotype was counted ten times or more. V usage is TRBV6-2 or TRBV6-3 and J usage is TRBJ1-2, with TRBD1 as a possible D gene (6 bases). V lost 3 bases to trimming and J lost 8 bases, with 13 bases between them. Germline V gene lookup returns CDR1 MNHEY and CDR2 SVGEGT. CDR3 length equals 13 residues. In DNA, the CDR3 is TGTGCCAGCAGTTATGCATCAGGGGTCGGCTACACCTTC. Protein: CASSYASGVGYTF.

In this sample, this clonotype turned up a few times. The chain recombines TRBV9 with TRBJ1-4, with D uncertain. The germline gives CDR1 SGDLS, CDR2 YYNGEE. Trimming cost V 3 bases and J 8 bases, with 14 bases left between them. CDR3 length: 14 residues. CDR3 amino acids: CASSAGGPWEKLFF. CDR3 DNA sequence: TGTGCCAGCAGCGCGGGAGGGCCCTGGGAAAAACTGTTTTTT. Full variable domain (remainder filled in from reference TRBV9 and TRBJ1-4): DSGVTQTPKHLITATGQRVTLRCSPRSGDLSVYWYQQSLDQGLQFLIQYYNGEERAKGNILERFSAQQFPDLHSELNLSSLELGDSALYFCASSAGGPWEKLFFGSGTQLSVL.

This clonotype was counted between two and nine times. The V call is TRBV24-1, the J call TRBJ1-4; D may be TRBD1 (5 bases). V lost 7 bases and J lost 3, with 8 bases in between. The CDR3 runs 13 residues. In germline, CDR1 is KGHDR, CDR2 SFDVKD. The CDR3 protein is CATSGAANEKLFF. The CDR3 DNA is TGTGCCACCAGCGGGGCGGCTAATGAAAAACTGTTTTTT.